The rows below give T cell receptor beta chains drawn from one sample of a study of blood T cell repertoires in COVID-19. Data came from immunoSEQ multiplex PCR; TCRdb stores just in-frame clones and leaves some out. The top ten clones hold approximately 1.2% of a sample with approximately 260,000 clones, roughly 88% of them seen once. The sequenced sample was PBMCs or T cells enriched from blood (not recorded which). The receptor set was obtained from a woman aged 40 to 55 with acute COVID-19. Each CDR3 is given with its conserved first and last residue. The order of the fields is clone size, J gene, V gene, D gene, CDR3 DNA, CDR3 protein. D genes are given only for firm matches. The size of a clone is reported for some rows only, either as once, few or many, or as a class for expanded clones.

>.|TRBJ2-1|TRBV24-1|TRBD1
TGTGCCACCAGTGAAACAGACAGGGGCTACATCAATGAGCAGTTCTTC
CATSETDRGYINEQFF
>.|TRBJ2-5|TRBV7-2|TRBD1
TGTGCCAGCAGCTTTAACAGGGGCAAAGAGACCCAGTACTTC
CASSFNRGKETQYF
>few|TRBJ2-2|TRBV18|TRBD1
TGTGCCAGCTCACGGGACAGGGCTAACACCGGGGAGCTGTTTTTT
CASSRDRANTGELFF
>.|TRBJ1-1|TRBV29-1|TRBD1
TGCAGCGGGTCGGACAGGGGTACTGAAGCTTTCTTT
CSGSDRGTEAFF
>.|TRBJ1-5|TRBV7-8|.
TGTGCCAGCAGCCAGACACGGCGCAATCAGCCCCAGCATTTT
CASSQTRRNQPQHF
>.|TRBJ1-1|TRBV11-3|.
TGTGCCAGCAGCTTAGGGGCAGCCGGGGGGGAAGCTTTCTTT
CASSLGAAGGEAFF
>.|TRBJ1-1|TRBV5-6|.
TGTGCCAGCACCGGCAGGGGATTCGACACTGAAGCTTTCTTT
CASTGRGFDTEAFF
>.|TRBJ2-5|TRBV28|TRBD1
TGTGCCAGCAGTTTATATGGGGACAGGGGACAGGCCCAGTACTTC
CASSLYGDRGQAQYF
>.|TRBJ1-2|TRBV28|.
TGTGCCAGTAGTCAACAATCTCGGGGTATAGACTATGGCTACACCTTC
CASSQQSRGIDYGYTF
>.|TRBJ2-1|TRBV18|.
TGTGCCAGCTCACCAGGGCGGGCATCCTACAATGAGCAGTTCTTC
CASSPGRASYNEQFF
>.|TRBJ2-1|TRBV7-2|.
TGTGCCAGCAGCCACATTGACTACAATGAGCAGTTCTTC
CASSHIDYNEQFF
>.|TRBJ1-1|TRBV12-5|.
TGTGCTAGTGGTGTAGGACTCCGGCAGGAAAACACTGAAGCTTTCTTT
CASGVGLRQENTEAFF
>.|TRBJ2-3|TRBV19|TRBD2
TGTGCCAGTAGTATCCTAGCGGGAGCTAGCACAGATACGCAGTATTTT
CASSILAGASTDTQYF
>.|TRBJ2-1|TRBV5-4|TRBD2
TGTGCCAGCAGCTTGGAACCGGGAGGGCCGGCAGGTCGGGAGCAGTTCTTC
CASSLEPGGPAGREQFF
>.|TRBJ1-1|TRBV29-1|.
TGCAGCGTAAAAGCGCCACCTAAGCTGACTGAAGCTTTCTTT
CSVKAPPKLTEAFF